The 21 T cell receptor beta chains reported below all come from one sample, sequenced in a study of radiotherapy plus CTLA-4 blockade in lung cancer. Profiled with immunoSEQ multiplex PCR; TCRdb holds only in-frame clones, not every one. The sample lists approximately 47,000 clones; around 86% were seen once. The input for sequencing was peripheral blood, taken from a patient treated with radiotherapy plus ipilimumab. These receptors all stem from a human donor with non-small cell lung cancer who had stable disease on radiotherapy plus ipilimumab.

This chain connects TRBV5-4 to TRBJ2-7, with TRBD2 matching over 8 bases. CDR3 length: 14 amino acids. Trimming cost V 4 bases and J 6 bases; bases outside gene matches: 9. The V gene's germline CDR1 is SGHNT and CDR2 YYREEE (reference sequence). The CDR3 nucleotides read TGTGCCAGCAGCGTCGGGAGGGCCTCTCTCGAGCAGTACTTC. The encoded protein is CASSVGRASLEQYF.

Remarks on this clone: Distinct nucleotide sequences in the sample also encode this CDR3. The chain combines TRBV28 with TRBJ2-7, with TRBD1 matching over 8 bases. The V segment lost 3 bases and the J segment 5 bases; nucleotides outside the gene matches: 6. The V gene's germline CDR1 is MDHEN and CDR2 SYDVKM. This CDR3 has 14 amino acids. The CDR3 sequence is CASSFDRGVDEQYF. DNA for the CDR3: TGTGCCAGCAGTTTCGACAGGGGCGTCGACGAGCAGTACTTC.

This rearrangement joins TRBV27 to TRBJ2-2; D is unclear. The germline CDR1 and CDR2 sequences are MNHEY and SMNVEV (reference sequence). Trimming shortened V by 6 bases and J by 2 bases, and 16 bases separated the two germline ends. This CDR3 has 16 amino acids. CDR3 in DNA: TGTGCCAGCAGACCCCCAGGTTCTTACAACACCGGGGAGCTGTTTTTT. It specifies CASRPPGSYNTGELFF.

The V gene is TRBV13, the J gene TRBJ2-7; 9 bases map to TRBD1. The CDR3 runs to 15 residues. V was pared by 5 bases and J by 5 bases, with 10 bases of the junction left unmatched. Looked up from germline, CDR1 is PRHDT and CDR2 is FYEKMQ (reference sequence). CDR3 coding DNA: TGTGCCAGCAGCCCGGGACAGGGTACTTTCCACGAGCAGTACTTC. It specifies CASSPGQGTFHEQYF.

The CDR3 sequence: CASGEGTGDTYEQYF. The CDR3 DNA is TGCGCCAGCGGTGAAGGGACAGGGGATACCTACGAGCAGTACTTC. The chain recombines TRBV23-1 with TRBJ2-5; 10 nucleotides line up with TRBD1. The closer fit of TRBJ2-7 to the DNA end suggests the J call may be wrong. TRBV23-1 carries the ORF label, with uncertain function. This CDR3 is 15 amino acids long.

The chain has TRBV4-1 and TRBJ1-3; D is ambiguous. The germline V gene has CDR1 MGHRA and CDR2 YSYEKL. This CDR3 contains 15 residues. V was cut by 3 bases and J by 0 bases, with 9 bases left in between. CDR3 DNA sequence: TGCGCCAGCAGCCAGGTCAGAAGCTCTGGAAACACCATATATTTT. Translation: CASSQVRSSGNTIYF.

This clone was recorded a few times. The chain combines TRBV4-2 with TRBJ1-2; D ambiguous. This CDR3 has 15 residues. Germline assignment: CDR1 LGHNA and CDR2 YNFKEQ. Trimming took 1 base from V and 5 from J, leaving 14 bases between them. The DNA for the CDR3 is TGTGCCAGCAGCCAAGGAGGCTTGAGCAGATATGGCTACACCTTC. The encoded protein is CASSQGGLSRYGYTF.

The rearrangement links TRBV11-2 to TRBJ2-3; 9 nucleotides agree with TRBD1. V lost 5 bases, J lost 3 bases, and 3 bases stayed unmatched. The V gene's germline CDR1 is SGHAT and CDR2 FQNNGV. The CDR3 length is 14 residues. The CDR3 region is CASSGTGITDTQYF. The CDR3 bases are TGTGCCAGCAGCGGGACAGGGATAACAGATACGCAGTATTTT.

The rearrangement links TRBV27 to TRBJ2-3, with 11 bases fitting TRBD2. In germline, CDR1 is MNHEY, CDR2 SMNVEV (reference sequence). The CDR3 contains 19 residues. The ends lost 2 bases at V and 0 bases at J; junction bases unmatched: 10. The CDR3 sequence is CASSLVSGRVPASTDTQYF. In DNA form, the CDR3 reads TGTGCCAGCAGTTTAGTTAGCGGGAGGGTTCCTGCTAGCACAGATACGCAGTATTTT.

This clone was seen a handful of times. This chain links TRBV6-1 with TRBJ1-3; possibly TRBD1 for D (6 bases). Germline V gene data show CDR1 as MNHNS and CDR2 as SASEGT. The CDR3 is 18 residues long. V lost 3 bases and J lost 7, with 25 bases in between. The CDR3 coding sequence is TGTGCCAGCAGTGATGGCTCCACAGGGTTAAGGCCTAAGAACACCATATATTTT. It translates to CASSDGSTGLRPKNTIYF.

The V gene is TRBV7-2, the J gene TRBJ2-1; TRBD2 matches 7 bases. The CDR3 consists of 17 residues. Germline values: CDR1 SGHTA, CDR2 FQGNSA. V shed 4 bases and J 7 bases; nucleotides not matched to a gene: 16. The CDR3 sequence is CASSSVGGRATRNEQFF. The CDR3 bases are TGTGCCAGCAGCTCGGTGGGGGGGAGGGCCACGAGGAATGAGCAGTTCTTC.

J is TRBJ1-5 and V is TRBV28; the D gene is possibly TRBD1 (6 bases). V dropped 2 bases and J dropped 2 bases, with 10 bases sitting between them. The length of the CDR3 is 15 residues. Looked up from germline, CDR1 is MDHEN and CDR2 is SYDVKM. The CDR3 DNA reads as TGTGCCAGCAGTTTAGGGGGCGCGGGCAATCAGCCCCAGCATTTT. As protein: CASSLGGAGNQPQHF.

The chain combines TRBV2 with TRBJ2-7; 8 positions match TRBD2. CDR3 length equals 16 residues. Trimming removed 2 bases from V and 4 bases from J; junction bases left unmatched: 10. Germline V gives CDR1 SNHLY, CDR2 FYNNEI. CDR3 loop: CASSEYAPGLGYEQYF. CDR3 in DNA: TGTGCCAGCAGTGAATATGCTCCGGGACTAGGGTACGAGCAGTACTTC.

The chain couples TRBV5-1 to TRBJ2-7; 10 bases align to TRBD1. The ends lost 4 bases at V and 5 bases at J; junction bases unmatched: 9. The length of the CDR3 is 15 residues. CDR1 SGHRS and CDR2 YFSETQ come from the germline V gene. The CDR3 sequence: CASSSRDRGAHEQYF. CDR3 nucleotides: TGCGCCAGCAGCAGCCGGGACAGGGGTGCCCACGAGCAGTACTTC.

This clone was observed a handful of times. CDR3 residues: CASTRLSGANTGELFF. CDR3 in DNA: TGTGCCAGCACGCGCCTAAGCGGAGCGAACACCGGGGAGCTGTTTTTT. The rearrangement uses TRBV2 and TRBJ2-2, with a weak D call TRBD2 (5 bases). Trimming cost V 7 bases and J 0 bases, with 15 bases left between them. Germline V CDR1 and CDR2: SNHLY, FYNNEI. The CDR3 has 16 amino acids.

This chain connects TRBV30 to TRBJ1-3, with TRBD1 identical over 8 bases. There are 16 residues in the CDR3. Germline V lookup: CDR1 GTSNPN, CDR2 SVGIG (reference sequence). The V gene end was trimmed by 2 bases and the J gene end by 6 bases; junction bases not matched to a gene: 12. The CDR3 bases are TGTGCCTGGAGTACGACCGGGACAGGCCGTCTAAACACCATATATTTT. Protein: CAWSTTGTGRLNTIYF.

V and J are TRBV4-3 and TRBJ1-4; 8 bases line up with TRBD1. This CDR3 spans 16 amino acids. V dropped 1 base and J dropped 0; count of bases not matched to a gene: 1. Germline CDR1 is LGHNA and CDR2 is YSLEER. CDR3 protein: CASSQGDRTTNEKLFF. In DNA, the CDR3 is TGCGCCAGCAGCCAAGGGGACAGGACAACTAATGAAAAACTGTTTTTT.

The rearrangement links TRBV2 to TRBJ2-2; possible D gene TRBD2, 7 bases. V was pared by 4 bases and J by 6 bases, with 9 bases between. Germline V CDR1 and CDR2: SNHLY, FYNNEI. The CDR3 consists of 13 residues. Here the CDR3 DNA reads TGTGCCAGCAGTGCGGGGGGCCCCGGGGAGCTGTTTTTT. Its protein is CASSAGGPGELFF.

The CDR3 is CASSLRGRSYEQYF. The DNA for the CDR3 is TGTGCCAGCAGCTTAAGGGGCAGATCCTACGAGCAGTACTTC. The gene calls are TRBV7-4 and TRBJ2-7; tentative D call: TRBD1 (5 bases). The CDR3 is 14 amino acids. Germline V gene data show CDR1 as SGHVT and CDR2 as SQSDAQ. V lost 2 bases and J lost 1, with 9 bases in between.

The rearrangement uses TRBV27 and TRBJ2-1, with 7 bases matching TRBD2. The CDR3 runs to 15 residues. J was trimmed by 4 bases and V by 2 bases; bases with no gene match: 5. Germline V gene data show CDR1 as MNHEY and CDR2 as SMNVEV (reference sequence). The CDR3 region has the DNA TGTGCCAGCAGTTTAGGCGGGAGTTGGTACAATGAGCAGTTCTTC. It encodes CASSLGGSWYNEQFF.

The CDR3 region has the DNA TGTGCCAGCAGCCCCGCCGTTGGAGGGAAGAACACTGAAGCTTTCTTT. Protein sequence: CASSPAVGGKNTEAFF. This rearrangement joins TRBV28 to TRBJ1-1, with unresolved D. V was cut by 6 bases and J by 1 base, with 18 bases left in between. Germline assignment: CDR1 MDHEN and CDR2 SYDVKM. The CDR3 is made up of 16 amino acids.